This T cell receptor beta chain originates from a study of shared clonotypes between healthy human individuals (dated by TCRdb to 2019 to 2021). Study-level background: The cohort comprised a couple of women and a few men aged 18 to 49 years. For each donor, CD4 naive and CD4 memory were each run on three plates, CD8 naive on two plates, and CD8 memory on one plate. To estimate repertoire size and how much clonotypes are shared between individuals, the study performed deep sequencing of blood TCR repertoires from roughly five healthy adults. Different laboratories and diverse techniques were used to prepare libraries and sequence TCR repertoires, to increase sequencing depth and limit assay-specific biases. Each donor's leukapheresis produced roughly between roughly 0.85 and 9.5 billion PBMCs.

Using the deep immunoSEQ assay, TCR CDR3 regions were amplified from genomic DNA by multiplex PCR. Extracted genomic DNA from each cell subset was spread evenly across all wells of several immunoSEQ 96-well plates, with each plate serving as a replicate. Each replicate PCR for sorted subsets received about 210 ng genomic DNA, equal to some 32,000 T cell genomes. The purified libraries were quantified using a Qubit 3.0 fluorometer, sized with a Bioanalyzer 2100, and then quantified again using the KAPA Library Quantification kit. Each immunoSEQ 96-well plate was sequenced on its own single-read 150-cycle Illumina NextSeq 550 flow cell. As for how the authors treated the data: Because the immunoSEQ output held only junctional sequences and lacked quality scores, the filtering could not match the filtering applied to full-length reads. Sequences were annotated with PyIR, a Python wrapper for IgBLAST v1.9, and V/J genes and CDR3 were assigned using IMGT germline references. Reads with weak V/J assignments (E-value above 1e-6), missing CDR3, stop codons, out-of-frame junctions, or ambiguous translated residues were removed. A V3J clonotype was defined by an identical inferred V gene, J gene, and CDR3 amino acid sequence. To compute the percentage overlap between repertoires, the number of shared unique clonotypes was divided by the size of the smaller repertoire. Three approaches were used to assess repertoire richness: RTK rarefaction, the Chao1 estimator, and Recon v2.1 estimates of unobserved clonotypes. Generation probabilities were computed with OLGA for all TCRbeta clonotypes obtained by the gDNA method from a handful of donors. The source is immuneACCESS, and TCRdb retained only in-frame sequences with V and J called. Part of the clones is not carried over; for the studies checked, unresolved V genes explain less than half of this, and the remainder is unexplained. V, J and clone size were drawn from that table, and D and trimming were deduced from the DNA. This sample holds some 2,000,000 clones; approximately 94% were observed only once. Roughly 0.13% of the sample is held by the ten biggest clonotypes.

This clone has just one count. Its binding antigen is unknown. Per-base qualities were not stored, and no clone one base away is much larger. Broader findings and caveats from the paper: Even with the large sequencing depth, rarefaction of the sorted-subset datasets indicated that sequencing was incomplete. Estimated clonotype richness was generally larger for naive than for memory subsets. Because the study included only a small number of donors, the genetic and exposure-history diversity represented was limited. Across four donors, 4.5% to 6.5% of naive CD4, around 3.3% of naive CD8, 2% to 2.5% of memory CD4, and approximately 0.4% of memory CD8 clonotypes were shared. Pairwise subsampling led to the expectation that sequencing depth would affect the degree of clonotype sharing among donors. Higher generation probabilities were observed for clonotypes shared by all four sorted-subset donors than for non-shared clonotypes. Sampling was restricted to blood, and TCR repertoires in tissues likely differ from the TCR repertoires found in blood.

CDR1 LGHNA and CDR2 YNFKEQ are derived from the germline V gene. The trim is 5 bases for V and 3 bases for J, with a gap of 13 bases between the germline ends. The CDR3 has 15 amino acids, counting the end cysteine and phenylalanine. Just CDR3 DNA is preserved here, 45 bases in frame from base 1. Donors were healthy HIV-negative adults with no recently reported acute infections or vaccinations. Every donor was a Caucasian adult residing in Nashville, Tennessee, USA. CD4+ T cells were enriched through magnetic negative selection, after which naive cells were positively selected on CD45RA and the remaining negative fraction served as the memory subset. Blood was collected by leukapheresis, and PBMCs were isolated by Ficoll-Histopaque density gradient centrifugation and then cryopreserved in liquid nitrogen vapor phase. Analytical flow cytometry was used to check the purity and quantity of each magnetically sorted T cell population. Genomic DNA was isolated from every sorted fraction and measured by UV absorbance on a Nanodrop 2000c.

Recombination linked TRBV4-2 to TRBJ2-2, and the D gene may be TRBD2, 6 bases matching. This receptor was obtained from a man younger than 35 in good health. Sequenced sample: naive CD4+ T cells sorted from blood. What the cell subset or site label conveys for this sample: CD45RA+ positively selected. The CDR3 region: CASSEWRVDTGELFF. The DNA sequence is given as TGTGCCAGCAGCGAATGGAGGGTGGACACCGGGGAGCTGTTTTTT.